This T cell receptor beta chain was captured in a study of beta chain features in type 1 diabetes. Overall study results and limits: Researchers cautioned that cDNA sequencing could over-represent cells with high TCR expression. Among all four CD4+ subsets, Type 1 diabetes patients had TCRB CDR3s that were moderately but significantly shorter.

Once sorted, every population was more than 98% pure. A note on this clone: What it binds is unknown.

The investigators reverse transcribed all of the isolated RNA, so they sequenced expressed TCRB transcripts. The repertoire was sequenced with immunoSEQ multiplex PCR; TCRdb's copy has only in-frame clones and lacks some. This sample has around 140,000 clones; about 10% occur once, and the top ten carry roughly 0.75%. The CDR3 is 13 amino acids. Trimming stripped 1 base from V and 4 bases from J, with 5 bases between. Germline V gene data show CDR1 as SGHAT and CDR2 as FQNNGV. This sequence originates from a man aged 25-45 years with type 1 diabetes. The J gene is TRBJ1-5, the V gene TRBV11-2, with unresolved D. Sequenced sample: central memory CD4+ T cells from blood. The CDR3 spells CASSLGANQPQHF. The CDR3 DNA reads TGTGCCAGCAGCTTAGGAGCAAATCAGCCCCAGCATTTT.